A single sample gave rise to the 26 T cell receptor beta chains below, sequenced in a study of T cell changes during pregnancy in multiple sclerosis. Produced via immunoSEQ multiplex PCR; TCRdb's table is partial and in-frame only. The repertoire consists of some 49,000 clones, with nearly 90% occurring once and the leading ten covering approximately 5%. Sequenced material: peripheral blood, taken after pregnancy. All receptors come from a female donor in good health, enrolled as a control in a pregnancy study.

This chain joins TRBV11-2 and TRBJ2-7; tentatively, D is TRBD1 (6 bases). Trimming shortened V by 5 bases and J by 3 bases, and 11 bases separated the two germline ends. The length of the CDR3 is 13 residues. Germline V CDR1 and CDR2: SGHAT, FQNNGV. The CDR3 sequence: CASSLTGIYEQYF. The DNA of the CDR3 is TGTGCCAGCAGCCTAACAGGGATCTACGAGCAGTACTTC.

This clone was detected once. V usage is TRBV9 and J usage is TRBJ1-1, with D tentatively TRBD1 (6 bases). The CDR3 loop spans 15 amino acids. Trimming shortened V by 4 bases and J by 4 bases, and 17 bases separated the two germline ends. Germline CDR1 is SGDLS and CDR2 is YYNGEE. The CDR3, as DNA: TGTGCCAGCAGCCCCCGGGTAGGGGGGGCCACTGAAGCTTTCTTT. Translated, it gives CASSPRVGGATEAFF.

The J gene is TRBJ2-3, the V gene TRBV5-1, with 7 bases that match TRBD1. Germline CDR1 reads SGHRS; CDR2 reads YFSETQ. Trimming at V came to 3 bases and at J to 2 bases, leaving 3 bases not matched to a gene. The CDR3 is made up of 14 amino acids. Written as DNA, the CDR3 is TGCGCCAGCAGCTGGGACAGCCCCACAGATACGCAGTATTTT. Translating it yields CASSWDSPTDTQYF.

The rearrangement links TRBV9 to TRBJ2-3; 8 bases are shared with TRBD1. Germline V gene sequence: CDR1 SGDLS, CDR2 YYNGEE. With V trimmed by 1 base and J by 0 bases, 13 bases remained unmatched. The CDR3 contains 19 residues. As DNA, the CDR3 is TGTGCCAGCAGCGTATCACCCCCATCAGGGGGCCGTAGCACAGATACGCAGTATTTT. Translating it yields CASSVSPPSGGRSTDTQYF.

In this sample, this clone turned up once. The sample has other DNA sequences that encode this CDR3 too. The chain links TRBV6-4 to TRBJ2-3; 9 nucleotides line up with TRBD2. The trim removed 4 bases at V and 1 base at J, leaving 0 bases unmatched. CDR3 length: 14 residues. Per the germline V gene, CDR1 is MRHNA and CDR2 is SNTAGT. In DNA, the CDR3 is TGTGCCAGCAGTGTAGCGGGGGGCACAGATACGCAGTATTTT. Its protein product is CASSVAGGTDTQYF.

The chain carries TRBV6-4 and TRBJ1-2; possible D gene TRBD1, 5 bases. Germline V gene data show CDR1 as MRHNA and CDR2 as SNTAGT. Deletions cut 2 bases from V and 8 bases from J, with 15 bases between. The CDR3 length is 14 residues. The CDR3 bases are TGTGCCAGCAGTGACGGGGCCGCGATGGGGGGCTACACCTTC. Protein product: CASSDGAAMGGYTF.

The rearrangement joins TRBV6-6 to TRBJ1-1; TRBD1 might be the D (6 bases). The CDR3 consists of 13 residues. Germline V gene data show CDR1 as MNHNY and CDR2 as SVGAGI (reference sequence). Trimming removed 7 bases from V and 8 bases from J, with 17 bases in between. For the CDR3, the DNA is TGTGCCAGCACCCGAGGGTCGGGGGGCGAAGCTTTCTTT. Residues: CASTRGSGGEAFF.

This chain connects TRBV5-1 to TRBJ1-2, with 10 nucleotides matching TRBD1. Losses at the gene ends were 2 bases for V and 8 bases for J; bases not matched to a gene: 3. The CDR3 contains 13 residues. CDR1 SGHRS and CDR2 YFSETQ come from the germline V gene. In DNA, the CDR3 is TGCGCCAGCAGCTTTGGGACAGGGGACGGCTACACCTTC. Translated, it gives CASSFGTGDGYTF.

CDR3 bases: TGTGCCAGCAGCTCAACCGGGACAGGGTATGAGCAGTTCTTC. Translated: CASSSTGTGYEQFF. The chain links TRBV5-6 to TRBJ2-1; TRBD1 aligns across 9 bases. CDR1 and CDR2 from the germline V gene are SGHDT and YYEEEE. V was clipped by 3 bases and J by 8 bases; unmatched bases: 6. This CDR3 has 14 amino acids.

The table lists this clone with a count of one. The chain combines TRBV6-6 with TRBJ2-7; D might be TRBD2 (5 bases). The germline V and J ends were trimmed by 0 bases and 7 bases, with 13 bases remaining between them. CDR1 and CDR2 (germline): MNHNY, SVGAGI (reference sequence). The CDR3 length is 14 residues. CDR3 sequence reads: CASSYSRAPPEQYF. Here the CDR3 DNA reads TGTGCCAGCAGTTACTCGAGGGCTCCCCCGGAGCAGTACTTC.

The genes are TRBV4-1 and TRBJ1-5; D remains unclear. Per germline, CDR1 MGHRA and CDR2 YSYEKL. Between the trimmed V and J ends, which lost 0 bases and 6 bases, there was a span of 9 bases. This CDR3 has 14 residues. The CDR3 region is CASSQDLRGQPQHF. In DNA form, the CDR3 reads TGCGCCAGCAGCCAAGATCTTCGGGGTCAGCCCCAGCATTTT.

The chain uses TRBV29-1 and TRBJ2-3; D uncertain. V was trimmed by 3 bases and J by 7 bases, leaving 23 bases between them. There are 16 residues in the CDR3. Germline CDR1 reads SQVTM; CDR2 reads ANQGSEA. The CDR3 protein is CSVESIRVSFEHTQYF. CDR3 sequence (DNA): TGCAGCGTTGAGTCAATTCGAGTGAGTTTTGAACATACGCAGTATTTT.

A few counts support this clone. CDR3 in amino acids: CASTAFRRSSSGKSEAFF. CDR3 in DNA: TGTGCCAGCACCGCCTTCCGCCGGAGTAGTTCAGGGAAGTCTGAAGCTTTCTTT. The V gene is TRBV9, the J gene TRBJ1-1; tentative D call: TRBD1 (5 bases). Trimming removed 6 bases from V and 6 bases from J, with 30 bases in between. The CDR3 has 18 amino acids. Germline CDR1 is SGDLS and CDR2 is YYNGEE.

The chain recombines TRBV10-3 with TRBJ1-5; maybe TRBD1 (5 bases). The CDR3 runs 16 residues. Germline lookup yields CDR1 ENHRY and CDR2 SYGVKD. The V end was cut by 0 bases, the J end by 4 bases, with 13 bases between. CDR3 protein: CAISESRGMGNQPQHF. The CDR3 bases are TGTGCCATCAGTGAGTCCCGGGGGATGGGGAATCAGCCCCAGCATTTT.

This rearrangement joins TRBV6-1 to TRBJ1-4, with D tentatively TRBD1 (5 bases). The CDR3 spans 14 residues. Trimming took 6 bases from V and 8 from J, leaving 16 bases between them. Germline V gene sequence: CDR1 MNHNS, CDR2 SASEGT. In DNA, the CDR3 is TGTGCCAGCAGCCTCATGGTCCGGGGGGAAAAACTGTTTTTT. Its translation is CASSLMVRGEKLFF.

The J gene is TRBJ1-6, the V gene TRBV4-2; TRBD1 is a possible D gene (5 bases). The CDR3 has 19 amino acids. CDR1 and CDR2 (germline): LGHNA, YNFKEQ. V was pared by 3 bases and J by 0 bases, with 18 bases between. CDR3 sequence (DNA): TGTGCCAGCAGCCAGAAGGAACGGGGGTTAAGCTCCTATAATTCACCCCTCCACTTT. Protein: CASSQKERGLSSYNSPLHF.

Here the CDR3 reads CASSANTGAPTDTQYF. CDR3 DNA sequence: TGCGCCAGCAGCGCCAACACAGGGGCCCCCACAGATACGCAGTATTTT. V is TRBV5-1 and J is TRBJ2-3; 7 bases align to TRBD1. CDR3 length equals 16 residues. J was trimmed by 2 bases and V by 4 bases; bases with no gene match: 10. CDR1 is SGHRS, CDR2 YFSETQ, per germline.

Worth noting for this clone: Mismatch with germline at one junction end may stem from a read error. The chain uses TRBV7-7 and TRBJ2-5; D may be TRBD2 (5 bases). The CDR3 contains 13 residues. Germline-derived CDR1 and CDR2 are SSHAT and FNYEAQ (reference sequence). The CDR3 protein is CASSLARQETQYF. The CDR3 DNA is TGTGCTAGCAGCTTAGCGAGGCAAGAGACCCAGTACTTC.

J is TRBJ1-1 and V is TRBV11-3, with D unresolved. The CDR3 is 14 residues long. V lost 5 bases and J 1 base, leaving 11 bases between the germline ends. CDR1 is SGHNT, CDR2 YENEEA, per germline. CDR3 nucleotide sequence: TGTGCCAGCAGCCCCGGTCCCTCGAACACTGAAGCTTTCTTT. Translated: CASSPGPSNTEAFF.

The chain is built from TRBV12-2 and TRBJ2-7; the D call of TRBD1 is as the table states it, not checked on the DNA. TRBV12-2 is a pseudogene locus. The CDR3 is 17 residues long. CDR3 loop: CASRLKRSGQGAYEQYF. In nucleotides, the CDR3 is TGTGCAAGTCGCTTAAAGAGGTCGGGACAGGGGGCCTACGAGCAGTACTTC.

Here the CDR3 reads CASSEGGFRGGVTDTQYF. In DNA form, the CDR3 reads TGTGCCAGCAGTGAAGGGGGTTTCCGCGGAGGGGTCACAGATACGCAGTATTTT. The chain is built from TRBV6-1 and TRBJ2-3; a possible D gene is TRBD2 (6 bases). The germline V gene has CDR1 MNHNS and CDR2 SASEGT. V lost 1 base, J lost 2 bases, and 19 bases lay in between. The CDR3 sequence is 18 residues long.

The genes are TRBV7-3 and TRBJ2-1, with TRBD2 matching 10 bases. J lost 6 bases, V lost 0 bases, and 2 bases had no gene match. Per the germline V gene, CDR1 is SGHTA and CDR2 is FQGTGA. CDR3 length: 15 amino acids. CDR3 sequence reads: CASSLTSGGLNEQFF. The CDR3 coding sequence is TGTGCCAGCAGCTTAACTAGCGGGGGGCTCAATGAGCAGTTCTTC.

V is TRBV5-6 and J is TRBJ2-2; TRBD1 matches at 7 bases. The V gene end was trimmed by 5 bases and the J gene end by 0 bases; junction bases not matched to a gene: 4. This CDR3 comprises 15 residues. CDR1 SGHDT and CDR2 YYEEEE come from the germline V gene. In DNA, the CDR3 is TGTGCCAGCAGATTGACAGGGTCGAACACCGGGGAGCTGTTTTTT. This gives the protein CASRLTGSNTGELFF.

For the CDR3, the DNA is TGCAGCGCCCGGGACCCAGGGGGTTGGCAGTTCTTC. This gives the protein CSARDPGGWQFF. The chain carries TRBV29-1 and TRBJ2-1; TRBD1 agrees at 7 bases. Trimming removed 7 bases from V and 12 bases from J; junction bases left unmatched: 12. Germline V CDR1 and CDR2: SQVTM, ANQGSEA. The length of the CDR3 is 12 residues.

V is TRBV4-1 and J is TRBJ1-5; D call uncertain. The CDR3 spans 14 residues. Germline loops: CDR1 MGHRA, CDR2 YSYEKL. Trimming stripped 3 bases from V and 3 bases from J, with 9 bases between. The CDR3 bases are TGCGCCAGCAGCCAGTGGCAGTCCAATCAGCCCCAGCATTTT. Its translation is CASSQWQSNQPQHF.

The genes are TRBV6-1 and TRBJ1-1; a possible D gene is TRBD1 (6 bases). Germline-derived CDR1 and CDR2 are MNHNS and SASEGT. V dropped 6 bases and J dropped 7 bases, with 9 bases sitting between them. This CDR3 contains 11 residues. In nucleotides, the CDR3 is TGTGCCAGCAGGGACAGCATTGAAGCTTTCTTT. It translates to CASRDSIEAFF.